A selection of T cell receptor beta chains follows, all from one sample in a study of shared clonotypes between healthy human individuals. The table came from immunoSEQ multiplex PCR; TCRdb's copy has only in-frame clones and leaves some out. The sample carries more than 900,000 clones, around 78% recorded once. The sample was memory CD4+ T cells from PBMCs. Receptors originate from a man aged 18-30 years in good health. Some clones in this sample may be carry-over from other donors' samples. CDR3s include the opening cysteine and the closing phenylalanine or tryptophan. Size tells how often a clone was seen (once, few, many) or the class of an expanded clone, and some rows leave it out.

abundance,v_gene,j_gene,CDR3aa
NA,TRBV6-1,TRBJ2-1,CASSQSLLNEQFF
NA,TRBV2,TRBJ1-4,CASSERRNVAEKLFF
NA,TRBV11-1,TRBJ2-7,CASSPRLAVGSYEQYF
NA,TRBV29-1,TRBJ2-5,CSVMHKRETQYF
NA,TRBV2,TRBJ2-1,CASSDQTSGIRNEQFF
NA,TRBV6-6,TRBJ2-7,CASSSQGSSYEQYF
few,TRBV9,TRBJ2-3,CASSPTSGYTSLDTQYF
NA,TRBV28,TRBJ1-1,CASSQGLNTEAFF
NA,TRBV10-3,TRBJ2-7,CAIRDRGREQYF
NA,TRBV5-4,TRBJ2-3,CASSQDTDTQYF
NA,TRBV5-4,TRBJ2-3,CASSSKDSTDTQYF
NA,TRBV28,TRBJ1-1,CASSLWTRTEAFF
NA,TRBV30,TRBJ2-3,CAWGGVNTQYF
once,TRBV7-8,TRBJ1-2,CASSPVRQNRGYGYTF
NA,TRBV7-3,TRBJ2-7,CASSLWGLAGLSEQYF
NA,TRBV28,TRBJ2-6,CASSPTGISGANVLTF
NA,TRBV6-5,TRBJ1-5,CASNTLALAAYF
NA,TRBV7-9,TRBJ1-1,CASSQTGGDTEAFF
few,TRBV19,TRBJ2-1,CASGVWHEQFF
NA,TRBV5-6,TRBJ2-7,CASSFRPTRTYEQYF